The following is a T cell receptor (beta chain) sequence with its context. Its antigen is not identified. The sample is drawn from a study of T cell responses to AZD1222 COVID-19 vaccine. This CDR3 has 13 residues. Germline CDR1 is MNHEY and CDR2 is SVGAGI. Trimming pared 5 bases from V and 4 bases from J, leaving 9 bases between. Overall study results and limits: An increase in Spike-specific TCR breadth and depth was observed after two AZD1222 doses.

Produced via immunoSEQ multiplex PCR; TCRdb's table is partial and in-frame only. Among tens of thousands of clones, approximately 90% were seen once, and the ten largest hold roughly 11%. The specimen was peripheral blood, collected 28 days after the second AZD1222 dose. This receptor was identified in an adult who received the AZD1222 COVID-19 vaccine. The chain uses TRBV6-5 and TRBJ2-4; D is unclear. The CDR3: CASSSRVKNIQYF. The CDR3 coding sequence is TGTGCCAGCAGTAGCCGGGTTAAAAACATTCAGTACTTC.